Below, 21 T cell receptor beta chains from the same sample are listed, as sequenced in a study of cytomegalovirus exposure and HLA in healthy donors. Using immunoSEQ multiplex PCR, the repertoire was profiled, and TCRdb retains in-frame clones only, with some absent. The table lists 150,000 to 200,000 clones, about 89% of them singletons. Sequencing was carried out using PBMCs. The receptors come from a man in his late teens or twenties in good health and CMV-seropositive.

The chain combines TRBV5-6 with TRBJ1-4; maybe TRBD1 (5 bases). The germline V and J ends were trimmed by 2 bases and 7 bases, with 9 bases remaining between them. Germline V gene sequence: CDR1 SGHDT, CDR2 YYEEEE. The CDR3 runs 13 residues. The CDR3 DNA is TGTGCCAGCAGCTTATCAGGGTTTGAAAAACTGTTTTTT. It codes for CASSLSGFEKLFF.

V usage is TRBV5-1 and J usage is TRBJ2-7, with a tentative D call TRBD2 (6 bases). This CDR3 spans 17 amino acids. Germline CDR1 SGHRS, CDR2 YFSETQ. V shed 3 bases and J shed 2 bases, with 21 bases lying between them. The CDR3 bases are TGCGCCAGCAGCTCATGGAAGGGAGGTGGGGTCCCCTACGAGCAGTACTTC. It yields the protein CASSSWKGGGVPYEQYF. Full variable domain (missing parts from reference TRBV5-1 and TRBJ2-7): KAGVTQTPRYLIKTRGQQVTLSCSPISGHRSVSWYQQTPGQGLQFLFEYFSETQRNKGNFPGRFSGRQFSNSRSEMNVSTLELGDSALYLCASSSWKGGGVPYEQYFGPGTRLTVT.

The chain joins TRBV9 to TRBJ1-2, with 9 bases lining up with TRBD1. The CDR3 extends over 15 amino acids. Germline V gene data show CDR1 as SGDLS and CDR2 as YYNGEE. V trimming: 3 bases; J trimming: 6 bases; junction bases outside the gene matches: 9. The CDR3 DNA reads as TGTGCCAGCAGCGCGGGACAGGGAACAATGGATGGCTACACCTTC. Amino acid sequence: CASSAGQGTMDGYTF.

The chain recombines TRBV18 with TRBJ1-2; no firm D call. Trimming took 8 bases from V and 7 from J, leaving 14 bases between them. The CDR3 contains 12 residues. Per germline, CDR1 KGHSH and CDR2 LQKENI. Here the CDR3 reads CASEGQETGYTF. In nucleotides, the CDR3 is TGTGCCAGCGAAGGTCAGGAAACTGGCTACACCTTC.

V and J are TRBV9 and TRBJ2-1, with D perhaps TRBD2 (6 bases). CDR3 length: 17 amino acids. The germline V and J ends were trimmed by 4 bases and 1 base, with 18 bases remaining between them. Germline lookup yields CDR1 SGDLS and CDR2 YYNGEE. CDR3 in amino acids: CASSFPGLLESYNEQFF. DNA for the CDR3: TGTGCCAGCAGCTTCCCGGGACTTCTCGAATCCTACAATGAGCAGTTCTTC.

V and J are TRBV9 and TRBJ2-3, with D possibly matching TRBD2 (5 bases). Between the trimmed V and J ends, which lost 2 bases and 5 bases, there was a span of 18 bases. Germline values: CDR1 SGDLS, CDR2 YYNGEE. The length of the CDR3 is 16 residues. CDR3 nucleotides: TGTGCCAGCAGCGTCTCCGGTGGTTCGGGGAGAGATACGCAGTATTTT. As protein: CASSVSGGSGRDTQYF.

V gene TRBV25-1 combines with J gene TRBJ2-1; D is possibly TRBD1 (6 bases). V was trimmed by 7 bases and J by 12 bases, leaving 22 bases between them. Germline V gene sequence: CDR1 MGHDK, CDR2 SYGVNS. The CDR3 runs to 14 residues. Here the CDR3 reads CASNRGQATYGQFF. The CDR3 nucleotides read TGTGCCAGCAATAGGGGACAAGCAACCTATGGGCAGTTCTTC. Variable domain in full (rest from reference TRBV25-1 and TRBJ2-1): EADIYQTPRYLVIGTGKKITLECSQTMGHDKMYWYQQDPGMELHLIHYSYGVNSTEKGDLSSESTVSRIRTEHFPLTLESARPSHTSQYLCASNRGQATYGQFFGPGTRLTVL.

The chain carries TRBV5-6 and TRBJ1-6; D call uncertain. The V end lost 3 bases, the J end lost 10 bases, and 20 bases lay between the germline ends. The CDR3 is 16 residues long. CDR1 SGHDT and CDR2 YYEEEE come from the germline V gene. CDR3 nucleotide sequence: TGTGCCAGCAGCTCGATGCCCGGGAGCACATCGTCACCCCTCCACTTT. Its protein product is CASSSMPGSTSSPLHF.

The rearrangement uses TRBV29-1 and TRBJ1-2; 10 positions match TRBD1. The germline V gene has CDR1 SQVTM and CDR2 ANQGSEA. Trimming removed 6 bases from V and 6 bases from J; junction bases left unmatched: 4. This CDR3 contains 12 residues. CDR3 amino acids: CSVGTGVDGYTF. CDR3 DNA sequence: TGCAGCGTGGGGACAGGGGTTGATGGCTACACCTTC. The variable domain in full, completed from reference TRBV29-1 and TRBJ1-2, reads SAVISQKPSRDICQRGTSLTIQCQVDSQVTMMFWYRQQPGQSLTLIATANQGSEATYESGFVIDKFPISRPNLTFSTLTVSNMSPEDSSIYLCSVGTGVDGYTFGSGTRLTVV.

CDR3 loop: CATSPDRGLKTQYF. The CDR3 DNA follows: TGTGCCACCAGCCCCGACAGGGGGCTGAAGACCCAGTACTTC. The gene calls are TRBV15 and TRBJ2-5, with 10 nucleotides matching TRBD1. With 5 bases clipped from V and 6 bases from J, the junction kept 6 bases outside the gene matches. Germline lookup yields CDR1 LNHNV and CDR2 YYDKDF (reference sequence). This CDR3 has 14 amino acids.

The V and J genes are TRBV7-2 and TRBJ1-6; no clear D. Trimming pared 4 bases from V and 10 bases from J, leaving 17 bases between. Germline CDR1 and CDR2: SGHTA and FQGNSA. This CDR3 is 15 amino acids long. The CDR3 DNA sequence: TGTGCCAGCAGCTCACTAGCCCTCGGAGAATCACCCCTCCACTTT. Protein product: CASSSLALGESPLHF.

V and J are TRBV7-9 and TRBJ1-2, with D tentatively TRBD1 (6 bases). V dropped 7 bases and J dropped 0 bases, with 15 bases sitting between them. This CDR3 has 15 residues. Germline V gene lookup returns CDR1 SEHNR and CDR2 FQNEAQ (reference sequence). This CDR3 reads CASIRSTGTNYGYTF. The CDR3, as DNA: TGTGCCAGCATCAGATCTACAGGGACTAACTATGGCTACACCTTC.

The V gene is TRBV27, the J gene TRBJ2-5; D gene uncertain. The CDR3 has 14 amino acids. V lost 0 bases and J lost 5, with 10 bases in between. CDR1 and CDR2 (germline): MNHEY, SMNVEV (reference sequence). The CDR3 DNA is TGTGCCAGCAGTTTATCGTTCCAGGTGGAGACCCAGTACTTC. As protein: CASSLSFQVETQYF.

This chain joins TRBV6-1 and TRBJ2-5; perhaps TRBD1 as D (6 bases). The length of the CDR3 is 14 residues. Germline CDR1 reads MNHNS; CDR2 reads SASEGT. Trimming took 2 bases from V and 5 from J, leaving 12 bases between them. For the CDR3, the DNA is TGTGCCAGCAGTGAAATGGGGGCCGGTGAGACCCAGTACTTC. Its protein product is CASSEMGAGETQYF.

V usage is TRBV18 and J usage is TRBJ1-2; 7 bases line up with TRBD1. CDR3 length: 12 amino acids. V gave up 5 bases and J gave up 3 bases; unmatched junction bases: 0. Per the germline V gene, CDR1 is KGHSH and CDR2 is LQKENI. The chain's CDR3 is CASSTGDYGYTF. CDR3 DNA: TGTGCCAGCTCAACAGGGGACTATGGCTACACCTTC.

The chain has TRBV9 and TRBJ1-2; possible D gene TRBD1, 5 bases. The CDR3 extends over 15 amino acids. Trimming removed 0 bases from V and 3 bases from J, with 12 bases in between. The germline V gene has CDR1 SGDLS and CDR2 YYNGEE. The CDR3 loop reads CASSVEATAYYGYTF. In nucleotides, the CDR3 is TGTGCCAGCAGCGTAGAAGCGACAGCTTACTATGGCTACACCTTC.

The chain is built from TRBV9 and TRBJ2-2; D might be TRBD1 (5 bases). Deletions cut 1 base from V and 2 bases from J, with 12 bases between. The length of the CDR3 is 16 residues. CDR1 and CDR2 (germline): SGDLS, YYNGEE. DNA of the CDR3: TGTGCCAGCAGCGTACAGGGATTACCAAACACCGGGGAGCTGTTTTTT. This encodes CASSVQGLPNTGELFF. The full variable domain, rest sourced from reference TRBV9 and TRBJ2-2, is DSGVTQTPKHLITATGQRVTLRCSPRSGDLSVYWYQQSLDQGLQFLIQYYNGEERAKGNILERFSAQQFPDLHSELNLSSLELGDSALYFCASSVQGLPNTGELFFGEGSRLTVL.

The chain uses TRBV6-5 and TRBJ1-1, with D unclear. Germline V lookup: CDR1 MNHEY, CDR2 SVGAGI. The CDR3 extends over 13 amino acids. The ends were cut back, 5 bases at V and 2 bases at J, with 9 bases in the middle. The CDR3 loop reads CASSLTKNTEAFF. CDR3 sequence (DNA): TGTGCCAGCAGTCTTACAAAAAACACTGAAGCTTTCTTT.

CDR3 DNA: TGTGCCAGCAGCTTCTCAACTAGCGGGGGGCGGGTTGAGCAGTTCTTC. Protein sequence: CASSFSTSGGRVEQFF. This chain connects TRBV7-2 to TRBJ2-1; TRBD2 agrees at 12 bases. The CDR3 has 16 amino acids. CDR1 and CDR2 from the germline V gene are SGHTA and FQGNSA. With V trimmed by 3 bases and J by 9 bases, 9 bases remained unmatched.

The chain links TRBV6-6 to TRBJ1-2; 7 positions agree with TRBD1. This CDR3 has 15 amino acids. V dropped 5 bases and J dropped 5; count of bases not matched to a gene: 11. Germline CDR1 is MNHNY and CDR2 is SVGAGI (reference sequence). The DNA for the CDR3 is TGTGCCAGCAGTCTTCCGGGACAGCAGCGTTATGGCTACACCTTC. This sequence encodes CASSLPGQQRYGYTF.

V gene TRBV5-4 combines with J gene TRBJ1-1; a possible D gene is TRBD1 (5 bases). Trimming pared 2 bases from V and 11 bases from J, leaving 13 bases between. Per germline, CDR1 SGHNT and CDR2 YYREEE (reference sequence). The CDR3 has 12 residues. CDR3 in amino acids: CASSFGYGGAFF. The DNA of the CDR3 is TGTGCCAGCAGCTTTGGTTATGGGGGGGCTTTCTTT. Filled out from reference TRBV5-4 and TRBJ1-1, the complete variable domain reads ETGVTQSPTHLIKTRGQQVTLRCSSQSGHNTVSWYQQALGQGPQFIFQYYREEENGRGNFPPRFSGLQFPNYSSELNVNALELDDSALYLCASSFGYGGAFFGQGTRLTVV.